The clone carrying this T cell receptor beta chain was observed a handful of times. No antigen is known for it. The entry originates in a study of T cells after yellow fever vaccination. Findings and limits, study-wide: In FACS-sorted repertoires, abundant clonotypes from the bulk population could appear as contaminants.

The germline V gene encodes CDR1 SGHRS and CDR2 YFSETQ. This CDR3 contains 15 residues. V dropped 4 bases and J dropped 2 bases, with 13 bases sitting between them. TCR cDNA was made by 5'RACE template switching, adding a universal primer site and UMIs. TCRdb re-derived calls from the 5' RACE reads in MiXCR, one entry per CDR3 protein. Here the sample spans about 53,000 distinct CDR3 sequences, about 6.6% being singletons. Sample: CD8+ T cells sorted from PBMCs, taken on the day of the first yellow fever vaccination. V is TRBV5-1 and J is TRBJ2-1; D is unclear. This clonotype was sampled from a man younger than 35 who received the YFV17D yellow fever vaccine. CDR3 residues: CASSARTGPYNEQFF. The CDR3 DNA sequence: TGCGCCAGCAGCGCAAGGACGGGTCCCTACAATGAGCAGTTCTTC. The full variable domain, in which reference TRBV5-1 and TRBJ2-1 provide the parts outside the CDR3, is KAGVTQTPRYLIKTRGQQVTLSCSPISGHRSVSWYQQTPGQGLQFLFEYFSETQRNKGNFPGRFSGRQFSNSRSEMNVSTLELGDSALYLCASSARTGPYNEQFFGPGTRLTVL.